A single sample is the source of the 10 T cell receptor beta chains below, sequenced in a study of tumor-infiltrating lymphocytes in primary liver carcinoma. The investigators made TCR beta cDNA from around 530 ng total RNA, using a constant-region primer. Three nested multiplex PCR rounds, a slightly modified ARM-PCR method, built the TCR beta libraries. Each of the first two PCR rounds ran nine to ten cycles with TRBV1-TRBV30 forward and C-beta reverse primers. One entry per CDR3 protein, called by TCRdb with MiXCR from the multiplex PCR reads. The sample carries tens of thousands of distinct CDR3 sequences, around 74% recorded once. DNA and RNA were both co-extracted from roughly 18-30 mg of bulk tissue that had not been sorted. Sequences were obtained from liver tumor tissue from sampling region 4. Subset reported: tumor region T4, right-lateral pole. The receptors come from a man aged 35-49 years with primary liver carcinoma and hepatitis B virus infection.

This clonotype showed up many times. The CDR3 reads CAISDWSTGNTIYF. As DNA, the CDR3 is TGTGCCATCAGTGATTGGAGTACTGGAAACACCATATATTTT. The J gene is TRBJ1-3, the V gene TRBV10-3; D not resolved. CDR1 and CDR2 (germline): ENHRY, SYGVKD. CDR3 length: 14 residues. Trimming stripped 3 bases from V and 2 bases from J, with 8 bases between.

Remarks on this clonotype: At one boundary the junction diverges from the germline segment, which might be a read error. The V gene is TRBV29-1, the J gene TRBJ2-5; possible D gene TRBD1, 6 bases. The germline gives CDR1 SQVTM, CDR2 ANQGSEA. The CDR3 spans 14 residues. This chain's CDR3 is CNFRTASSQETQYF. CDR3 DNA sequence: TGCAACTTTAGGACAGCATCGTCTCAAGAGACCCAATACTTC.

Remarks on this clonotype: In this CDR3 the conserved last residue, phenylalanine or tryptophan, is missing, so a read error is likely. V gene TRBV30 combines with J gene TRBJ2-3; maybe TRBD1 (6 bases). This CDR3 is built from 13 residues. Looked up from germline, CDR1 is GTSNPN and CDR2 is SVGIG (reference sequence). DNA for the CDR3: TGTGCCTGGAGTATACAGGGTACAGATATGCAGTATTCT. Translated, it gives CAWSIQGTDMQYS.

In this sample, this clonotype turned up many times. V usage is TRBV7-9 and J usage is TRBJ1-2; D is perhaps TRBD1 (5 bases). Trimming left V 5 bases short and J 8 bases short, with 18 bases between. CDR1 SEHNR and CDR2 FQNEAQ come from the germline V gene (reference sequence). There are 14 residues in the CDR3. CDR3 sequence reads: CASSTSGGELGYTF. Written as DNA, the CDR3 is TGTGCCAGCAGCACATCTGGGGGAGAGCTGGGCTACACCTTC.

V gene TRBV11-2 combines with J gene TRBJ2-5, with D perhaps matching TRBD1 (6 bases). Trimming took 5 bases from V and 7 from J, leaving 20 bases between them. This CDR3 is built from 15 residues. Per the germline V gene, CDR1 is SGHAT and CDR2 is FQNNGV. The CDR3, as DNA: TGTGCCAGCAGCCCCCGGTCAGCCCCAGGGGTGACCCAGTACTTC. Its translation is CASSPRSAPGVTQYF.

Sample share makes this clonotype medium-sized. As DNA, the CDR3 is TGCAGCGCCCCGGATGGCGGCCGGGTAGGAGAGCAGTTCTTC. Its protein is CSAPDGGRVGEQFF. The genes are TRBV29-1 and TRBJ2-1; D remains ambiguous. Germline V gives CDR1 SQVTM, CDR2 ANQGSEA. Trimming shortened V by 7 bases and J by 10 bases, and 23 bases separated the two germline ends. The CDR3 has 14 amino acids.

Points on this clonotype: This CDR3 is missing its conserved last phenylalanine or tryptophan, likely due to a read error. V gene TRBV11-2 combines with J gene TRBJ2-7; D possibly corresponds to TRBD1 (5 bases). The CDR3 length is 14 residues. V lost 6 bases and J 1 base, leaving 13 bases between the germline ends. The germline gives CDR1 SGHAT, CDR2 FQNNGV. CDR3 sequence (DNA): TGTGCCAGCAGGTCTAACAGGAATTCCTACGAGCAGTACTCC. This codes for CASRSNRNSYEQYS.

This clonotype was detected a few times. One junction end does not reproduce the germline sequence, and a read error may be involved. The V and J genes are TRBV7-9 and TRBJ2-7, with 7 positions matching TRBD1. The germline CDR1 and CDR2 sequences are SEHNR and FQNEAQ (reference sequence). There are 14 residues in the CDR3. DNA of the CDR3: TGTGCCAGCAACCACCGGGACAGAAACTACGAACAGTACTTC. It yields the protein CASNHRDRNYEQYF.

This clonotype was observed many times. The chain carries TRBV20-1 and TRBJ2-2; D unclear. The CDR3 length is 13 residues. The V end lost 1 base, the J end lost 1 base, and 4 bases lay between the germline ends. Germline-derived CDR1 and CDR2 are DFQATT and SNEGSKA (reference sequence). The chain's CDR3 is CSARVGNTGELFF. The CDR3 DNA follows: TGCAGTGCTAGAGTCGGGAACACCGGGGAGCTGTTTTTT.

J is TRBJ2-7 and V is TRBV28; D is perhaps TRBD2 (7 bases). The CDR3 spans 15 residues. Germline CDR1 is MDHEN and CDR2 is SYDVKM. V was shortened by 6 bases and J by 4 bases, with 19 bases between the two germline ends. The CDR3 spells CASRTPRGRGYEQYF. In DNA form, the CDR3 reads TGTGCCAGCAGGACCCCGAGGGGGAGGGGGTACGAGCAGTACTTC.